A single T cell receptor (beta chain) is shown here with its context. What it binds is unknown. A heparinised blood draw that averaged around 100 mL was obtained once from each donor. Sorting that relied on CD45RO/CCR7/CD25/CD127/CD95/CD27 yielded CD4+ naive, central memory, regulatory and stem cell-like memory cells. Without exception, sorted populations had purity beyond 95%. The data belong to a study of beta chain features in type 1 diabetes. Study outcomes and limitations: Shorter TCRB CDR3s, moderately but significantly so, marked every one of the four CD4+ subsets in Type 1 diabetes patients. Patients' naive, central memory and regulatory TCRB repertoires appeared more alike than those of healthy donors.

Expressed TCRB transcripts were sequenced because the isolated RNA had all been reverse transcribed beforehand. This table comes from immunoSEQ multiplex PCR, and its TCRdb copy is limited to in-frame clones, with some not included. There are around 360,000 clones in the sample; roughly 12% occur only once, and about 0.01% lies in the top ten. CDR3 size: 16 residues. Germline CDR1 and CDR2: SGDLS and YYNGEE. V lost 4 bases and J lost 8; bases outside the gene matches: 11. This clonotype was obtained from a woman younger than 35 with type 1 diabetes. Sequencing used naive CD4+ T cells from blood. The chain is built from TRBV9 and TRBJ2-1; 11 bases fit TRBD2. CDR3 amino acids: CASSFLSGGAGDEQFF. CDR3 DNA sequence: TGTGCCAGCAGCTTCCTTAGCGGGGGGGCCGGCGATGAGCAGTTCTTC. Filled out from reference TRBV9 and TRBJ2-1, the complete variable domain reads DSGVTQTPKHLITATGQRVTLRCSPRSGDLSVYWYQQSLDQGLQFLIQYYNGEERAKGNILERFSAQQFPDLHSELNLSSLELGDSALYFCASSFLSGGAGDEQFFGPGTRLTVL.